The present entry profiles one TCR beta chain with its context. Its antigen remains unknown. The time point was: baseline pretreatment blood. Treatment reported: 15 Gy SBRT to primary tumor, nephrectomy 4 weeks later. Blood was sampled at baseline, 2 weeks and 4 weeks after SBRT. The tumor was a clear cell renal cell carcinoma. These data come from a study of radiation and T cells in renal cell carcinoma. General study points: Top tumor clonotypes rose in blood 2 weeks post-radiation, then contracted.

This CDR3 spans 15 amino acids. With V trimmed by 4 bases and J by 6 bases, 5 bases remained unmatched. Germline assignment: CDR1 LNHDA and CDR2 SQIVND (reference sequence). The assay was immunoSEQ multiplex PCR, and TCRdb's table has in-frame clones only and misses some. This table holds just over 95,000 clones, 65% to 90% found once. The chain links TRBV19 to TRBJ2-4; 11 bases line up with TRBD2. This sequence originates from a middle-aged man with renal cell carcinoma. This specimen consisted of blood, obtained from a patient whose treatment included radiotherapy and nephrectomy. The CDR3 loop is CASSRLAGGTNIQYF. The CDR3 DNA is TGTGCCAGTAGTAGGCTAGCGGGGGGTACAAACATTCAGTACTTC.